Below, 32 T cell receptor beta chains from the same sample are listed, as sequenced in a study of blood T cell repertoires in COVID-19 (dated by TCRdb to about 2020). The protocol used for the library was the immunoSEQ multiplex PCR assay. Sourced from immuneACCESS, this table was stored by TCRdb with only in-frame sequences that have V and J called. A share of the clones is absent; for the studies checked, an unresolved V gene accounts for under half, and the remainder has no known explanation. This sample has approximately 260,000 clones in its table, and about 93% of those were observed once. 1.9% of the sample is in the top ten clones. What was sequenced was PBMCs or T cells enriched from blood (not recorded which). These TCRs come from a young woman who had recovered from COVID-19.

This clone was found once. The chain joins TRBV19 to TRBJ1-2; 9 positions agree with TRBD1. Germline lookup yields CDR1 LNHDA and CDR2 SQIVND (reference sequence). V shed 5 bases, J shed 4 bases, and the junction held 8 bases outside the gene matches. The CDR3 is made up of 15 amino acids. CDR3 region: CASSPGQGRGYGYTF. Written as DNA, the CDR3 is TGTGCCAGTAGTCCAGGACAGGGGCGGGGCTATGGCTACACCTTC.

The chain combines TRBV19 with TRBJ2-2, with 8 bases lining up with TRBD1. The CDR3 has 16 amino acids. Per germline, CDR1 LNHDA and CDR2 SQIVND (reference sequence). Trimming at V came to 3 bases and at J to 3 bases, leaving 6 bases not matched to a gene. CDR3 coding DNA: TGTGCCAGTAGTATTAAGGCAGGGGGCTACACCGGGGAGCTGTTTTTT. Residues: CASSIKAGGYTGELFF.

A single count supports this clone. Here the CDR3 reads CASSYGDRANSPLHF. The CDR3 nucleotides read TGTGCCAGCAGTTACGGGGACAGGGCTAATTCACCCCTCCACTTT. The rearrangement links TRBV6-5 to TRBJ1-6, with 9 bases identical to TRBD1. Germline V gene lookup returns CDR1 MNHEY and CDR2 SVGAGI. The CDR3 spans 15 residues. The V and J ends lost 2 bases and 6 bases, in that order; junction bases with no gene match: 2.

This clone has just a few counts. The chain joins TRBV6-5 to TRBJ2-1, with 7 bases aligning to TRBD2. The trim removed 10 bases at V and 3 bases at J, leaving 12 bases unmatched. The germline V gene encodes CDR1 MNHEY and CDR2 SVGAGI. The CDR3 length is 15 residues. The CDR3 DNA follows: TGTGCCACCTCTTCATCCCTAGCGGACTACAATGAGCAGTTCTTC. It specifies CATSSSLADYNEQFF.

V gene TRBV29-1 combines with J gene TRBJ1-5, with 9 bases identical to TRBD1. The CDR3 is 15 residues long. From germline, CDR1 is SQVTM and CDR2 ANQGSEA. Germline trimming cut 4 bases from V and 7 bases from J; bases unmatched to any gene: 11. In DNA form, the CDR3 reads TGCAGCGTTGCGGTGACCGGGACAGGGAACCAGCCCCAGCATTTT. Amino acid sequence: CSVAVTGTGNQPQHF.

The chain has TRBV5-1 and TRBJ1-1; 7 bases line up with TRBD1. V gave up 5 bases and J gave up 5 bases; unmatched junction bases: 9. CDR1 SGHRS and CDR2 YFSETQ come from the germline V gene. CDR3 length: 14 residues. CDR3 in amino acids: CASSYEQGLTEAFF. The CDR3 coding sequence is TGCGCCAGCAGTTACGAACAGGGGCTTACTGAAGCTTTCTTT. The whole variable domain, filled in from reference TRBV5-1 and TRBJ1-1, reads KAGVTQTPRYLIKTRGQQVTLSCSPISGHRSVSWYQQTPGQGLQFLFEYFSETQRNKGNFPGRFSGRQFSNSRSEMNVSTLELGDSALYLCASSYEQGLTEAFFGQGTRLTVV.

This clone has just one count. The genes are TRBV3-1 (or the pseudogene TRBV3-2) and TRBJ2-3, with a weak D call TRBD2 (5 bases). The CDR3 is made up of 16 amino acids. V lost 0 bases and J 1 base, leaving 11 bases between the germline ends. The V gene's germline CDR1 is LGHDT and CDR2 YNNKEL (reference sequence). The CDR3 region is CASSQDPGSGTDTQYF. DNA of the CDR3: TGTGCCAGCAGCCAAGATCCGGGGTCGGGCACAGATACGCAGTATTTT.

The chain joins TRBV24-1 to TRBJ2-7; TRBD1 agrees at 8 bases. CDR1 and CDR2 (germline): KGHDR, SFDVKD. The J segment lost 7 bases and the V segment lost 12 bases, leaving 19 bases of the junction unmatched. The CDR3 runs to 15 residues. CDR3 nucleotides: TGTGCCCGCGGCGCAGGGGGCAAAAGGGTTGGTGAGCAGTACTTC. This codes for CARGAGGKRVGEQYF.

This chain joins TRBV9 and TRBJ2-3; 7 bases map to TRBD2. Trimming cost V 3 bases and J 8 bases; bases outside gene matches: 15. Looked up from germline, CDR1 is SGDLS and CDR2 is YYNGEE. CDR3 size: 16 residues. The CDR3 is CASSAPGSVSGGTQYF. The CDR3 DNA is TGTGCCAGCAGCGCCCCTGGTTCAGTTTCGGGGGGTACGCAGTATTTT.

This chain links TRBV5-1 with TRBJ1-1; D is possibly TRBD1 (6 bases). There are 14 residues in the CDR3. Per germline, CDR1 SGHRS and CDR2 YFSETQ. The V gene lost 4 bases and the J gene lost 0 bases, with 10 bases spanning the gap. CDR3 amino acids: CASSGGQMNTEAFF. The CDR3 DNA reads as TGCGCCAGCAGCGGCGGACAGATGAACACTGAAGCTTTCTTT.

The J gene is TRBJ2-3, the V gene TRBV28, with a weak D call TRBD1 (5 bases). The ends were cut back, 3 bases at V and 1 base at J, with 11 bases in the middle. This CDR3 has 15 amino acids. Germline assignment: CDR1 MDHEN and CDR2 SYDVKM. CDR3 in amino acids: CASSFRVGRTDTQYF. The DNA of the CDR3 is TGTGCCAGCAGTTTCAGGGTGGGGCGCACAGATACGCAGTATTTT. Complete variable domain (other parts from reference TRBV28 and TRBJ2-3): DVKVTQSSRYLVKRTGEKVFLECVQDMDHENMFWYRQDPGLGLRLIYFSYDVKMKEKGDIPEGYSVSREKKERFSLILESASTNQTSMYLCASSFRVGRTDTQYFGPGTRLTVL.

The CDR3 protein is CARSLDSNTGELFF. The CDR3 DNA reads TGTGCCAGAAGCTTAGACTCGAACACCGGGGAGCTGTTTTTT. The V gene is TRBV5-3, the J gene TRBJ2-2; the D is unclear. TRBV5-3 is labeled an ORF, and its function is uncertain. CDR3 size: 14 residues. Trimming left V 2 bases short and J 0 bases short, with 5 bases between.

The CDR3 DNA reads as TGTGCCAGTTCGGGACAGAGCACAGATACGCAGTATTTT. It is translated as CASSGQSTDTQYF. The J gene is TRBJ2-3, the V gene TRBV11-3; 7 positions agree with TRBD1. The CDR3 totals 13 residues. Trimming removed 9 bases from V and 0 bases from J; junction bases left unmatched: 3. Germline CDR1 is SGHNT and CDR2 is YENEEA. The full variable domain, rest sourced from reference TRBV11-3 and TRBJ2-3, is EAGVVQSPRYKIIEKKQPVAFWCNPISGHNTLYWYLQNLGQGPELLIRYENEEAVDDSQLPKDRFSAERLKGVDSTLKIQPAELGDSAVYLCASSGQSTDTQYFGPGTRLTVL.

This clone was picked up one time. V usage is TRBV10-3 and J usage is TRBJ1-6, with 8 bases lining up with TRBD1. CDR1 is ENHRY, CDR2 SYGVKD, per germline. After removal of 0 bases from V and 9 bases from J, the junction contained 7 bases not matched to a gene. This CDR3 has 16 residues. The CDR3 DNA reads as TGTGCCATCAGTGAGTCGCGGGCAGGGGGCTTTTCACCCCTCCACTTT. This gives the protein CAISESRAGGFSPLHF.

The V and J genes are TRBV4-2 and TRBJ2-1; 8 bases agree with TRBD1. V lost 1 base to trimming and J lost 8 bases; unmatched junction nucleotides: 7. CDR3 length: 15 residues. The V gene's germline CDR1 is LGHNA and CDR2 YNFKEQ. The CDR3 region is CASSQVQGAGYEQFF. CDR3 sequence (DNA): TGTGCCAGCAGCCAAGTTCAGGGGGCGGGGTATGAGCAGTTCTTC.

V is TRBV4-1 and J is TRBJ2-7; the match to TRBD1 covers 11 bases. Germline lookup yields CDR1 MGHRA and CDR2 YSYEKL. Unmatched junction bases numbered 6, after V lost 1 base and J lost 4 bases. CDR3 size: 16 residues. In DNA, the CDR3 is TGCGCCAGCAGCCAAGTAGGGACAGGGGGTTTGTACGAGCAGTACTTC. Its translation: CASSQVGTGGLYEQYF.

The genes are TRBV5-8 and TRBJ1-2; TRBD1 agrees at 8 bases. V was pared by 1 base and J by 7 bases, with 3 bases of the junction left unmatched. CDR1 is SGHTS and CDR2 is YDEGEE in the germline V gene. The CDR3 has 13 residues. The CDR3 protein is CASSLQGAGGYTF. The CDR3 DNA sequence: TGTGCCAGCAGCTTGCAGGGGGCTGGTGGCTACACCTTC.

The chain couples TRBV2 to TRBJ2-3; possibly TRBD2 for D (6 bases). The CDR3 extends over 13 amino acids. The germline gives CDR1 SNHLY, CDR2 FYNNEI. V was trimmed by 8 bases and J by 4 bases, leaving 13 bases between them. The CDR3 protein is CASWGDAADTQYF. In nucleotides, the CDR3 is TGTGCCAGCTGGGGGGATGCGGCAGATACGCAGTATTTT.

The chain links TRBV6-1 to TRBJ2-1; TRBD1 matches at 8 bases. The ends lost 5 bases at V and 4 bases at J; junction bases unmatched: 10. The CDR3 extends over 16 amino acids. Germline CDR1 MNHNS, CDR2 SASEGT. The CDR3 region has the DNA TGTGCCAGCAGTAAAGACAGGGGCGAAATTTACAATGAGCAGTTCTTC. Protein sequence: CASSKDRGEIYNEQFF.

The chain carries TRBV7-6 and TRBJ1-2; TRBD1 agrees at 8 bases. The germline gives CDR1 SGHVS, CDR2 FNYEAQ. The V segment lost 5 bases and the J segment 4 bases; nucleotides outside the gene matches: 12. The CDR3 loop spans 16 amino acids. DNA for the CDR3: TGTGCCAGCAGCCCATCCCGGGACAGGAGATTCTATGGCTACACCTTC. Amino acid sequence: CASSPSRDRRFYGYTF.

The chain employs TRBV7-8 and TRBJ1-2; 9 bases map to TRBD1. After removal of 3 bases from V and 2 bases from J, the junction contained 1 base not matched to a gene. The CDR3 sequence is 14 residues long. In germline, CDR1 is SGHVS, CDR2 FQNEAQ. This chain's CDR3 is CASSLDRGNYGYTF. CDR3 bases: TGTGCCAGCAGCTTGGACAGGGGAAACTATGGCTACACCTTC.

The CDR3 DNA follows: TGTGCCAGCAGCCTACCTAAGGGGGCGGAGGAAGCTTTCTTT. Translation gives CASSLPKGAEEAFF. V and J are TRBV5-4 and TRBJ1-1; 7 bases are shared with TRBD1. V lost 4 bases, J lost 8 bases, and 11 bases stayed unmatched. Looked up from germline, CDR1 is SGHNT and CDR2 is YYREEE (reference sequence). CDR3 length equals 14 residues.

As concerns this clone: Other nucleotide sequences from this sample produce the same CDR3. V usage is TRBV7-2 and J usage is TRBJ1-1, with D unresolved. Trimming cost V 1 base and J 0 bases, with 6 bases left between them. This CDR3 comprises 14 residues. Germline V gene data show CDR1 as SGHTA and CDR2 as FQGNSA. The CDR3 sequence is CASSLGQMNTEAFF. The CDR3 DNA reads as TGTGCCAGCAGCTTAGGGCAGATGAACACTGAAGCTTTCTTT.

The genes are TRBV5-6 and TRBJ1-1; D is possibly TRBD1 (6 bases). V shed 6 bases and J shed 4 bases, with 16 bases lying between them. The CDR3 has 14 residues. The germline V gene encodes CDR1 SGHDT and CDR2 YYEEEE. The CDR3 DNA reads TGTGCCAGCAACGATTTGACAGGTTCCACTGAAGCTTTCTTT. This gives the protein CASNDLTGSTEAFF. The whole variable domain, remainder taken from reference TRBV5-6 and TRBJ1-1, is DAGVTQSPTHLIKTRGQQVTLRCSPKSGHDTVSWYQQALGQGPQFIFQYYEEEERQRGNFPDRFSGHQFPNYSSELNVNALLLGDSALYLCASNDLTGSTEAFFGQGTRLTVV.

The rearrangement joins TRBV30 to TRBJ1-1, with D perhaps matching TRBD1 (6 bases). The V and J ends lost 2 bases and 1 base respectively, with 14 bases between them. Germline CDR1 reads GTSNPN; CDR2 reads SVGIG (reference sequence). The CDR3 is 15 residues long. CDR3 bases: TGTGCCTGGAGTAGGACCGGACAGTCGAACACTGAAGCTTTCTTT. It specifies CAWSRTGQSNTEAFF.

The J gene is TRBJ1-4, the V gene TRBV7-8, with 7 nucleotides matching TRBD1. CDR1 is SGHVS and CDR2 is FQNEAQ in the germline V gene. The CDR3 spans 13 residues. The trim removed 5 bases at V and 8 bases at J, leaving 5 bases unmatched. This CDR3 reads CASSQGGWEKLFF. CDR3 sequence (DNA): TGTGCCAGCAGCCAGGGGGGGTGGGAAAAACTGTTTTTT.

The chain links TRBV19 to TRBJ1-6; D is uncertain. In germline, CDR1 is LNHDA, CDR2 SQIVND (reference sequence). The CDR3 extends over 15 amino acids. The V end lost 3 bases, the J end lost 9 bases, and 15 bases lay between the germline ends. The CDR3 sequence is CASSIASSVGSPLHF. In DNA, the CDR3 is TGTGCCAGTAGTATCGCCTCGTCGGTCGGTTCACCCCTCCACTTT. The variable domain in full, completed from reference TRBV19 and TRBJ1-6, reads DGGITQSPKYLFRKEGQNVTLSCEQNLNHDAMYWYRQDPGQGLRLIYYSQIVNDFQKGDIAEGYSVSREKKESFPLTVTSAQKNPTAFYLCASSIASSVGSPLHFGNGTRLTVT.

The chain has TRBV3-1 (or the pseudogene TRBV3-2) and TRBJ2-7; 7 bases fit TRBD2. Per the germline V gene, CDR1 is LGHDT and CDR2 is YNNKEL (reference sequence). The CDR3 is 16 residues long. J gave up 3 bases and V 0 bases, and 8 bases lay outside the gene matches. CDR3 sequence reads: CASSQEMLAAHYEQYF. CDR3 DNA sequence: TGTGCCAGCAGCCAAGAGATGCTAGCGGCCCACTACGAGCAGTACTTC.

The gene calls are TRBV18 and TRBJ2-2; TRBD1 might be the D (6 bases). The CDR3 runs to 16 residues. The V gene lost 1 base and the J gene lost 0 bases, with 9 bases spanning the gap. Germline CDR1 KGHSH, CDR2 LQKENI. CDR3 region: CASSPRAGANTGELFF. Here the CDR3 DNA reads TGTGCCAGCTCACCACGGGCAGGGGCGAACACCGGGGAGCTGTTTTTT.

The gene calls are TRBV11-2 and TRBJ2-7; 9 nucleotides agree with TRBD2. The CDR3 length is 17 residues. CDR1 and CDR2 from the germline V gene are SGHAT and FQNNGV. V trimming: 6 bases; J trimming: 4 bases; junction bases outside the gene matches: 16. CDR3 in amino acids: CASSLLAATSGYYEQYF. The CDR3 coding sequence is TGTGCCAGCAGTTTACTTGCCGCGACTAGCGGATATTACGAGCAGTACTTC.

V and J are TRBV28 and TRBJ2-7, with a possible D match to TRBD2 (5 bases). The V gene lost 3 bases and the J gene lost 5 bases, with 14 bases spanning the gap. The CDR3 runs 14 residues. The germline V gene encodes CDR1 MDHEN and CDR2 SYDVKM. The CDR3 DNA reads TGTGCCAGCAGTTTGGGTCTGCTCGGGGACGAGCAGTACTTC. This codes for CASSLGLLGDEQYF.

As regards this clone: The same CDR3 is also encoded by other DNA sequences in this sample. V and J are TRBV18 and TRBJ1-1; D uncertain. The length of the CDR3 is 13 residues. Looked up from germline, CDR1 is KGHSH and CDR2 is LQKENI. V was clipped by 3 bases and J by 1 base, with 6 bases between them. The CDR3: CASSPGQNTEAFF. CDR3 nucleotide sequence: TGTGCCAGCTCACCTGGGCAGAACACTGAAGCTTTCTTT.